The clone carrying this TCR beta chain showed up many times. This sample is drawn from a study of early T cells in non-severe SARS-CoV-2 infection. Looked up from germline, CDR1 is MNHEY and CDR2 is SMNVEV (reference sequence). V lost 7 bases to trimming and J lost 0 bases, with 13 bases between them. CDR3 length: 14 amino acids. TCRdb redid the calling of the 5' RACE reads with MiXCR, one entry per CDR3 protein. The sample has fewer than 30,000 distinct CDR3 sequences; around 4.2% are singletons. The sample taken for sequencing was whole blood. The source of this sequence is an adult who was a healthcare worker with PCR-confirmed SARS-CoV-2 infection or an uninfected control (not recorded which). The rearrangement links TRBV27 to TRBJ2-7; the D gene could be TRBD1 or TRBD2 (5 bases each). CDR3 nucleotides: TGTGCCAGCATCCCCCCGGGGCTCTCCTACGAGCAGTACTTC. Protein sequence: CASIPPGLSYEQYF.